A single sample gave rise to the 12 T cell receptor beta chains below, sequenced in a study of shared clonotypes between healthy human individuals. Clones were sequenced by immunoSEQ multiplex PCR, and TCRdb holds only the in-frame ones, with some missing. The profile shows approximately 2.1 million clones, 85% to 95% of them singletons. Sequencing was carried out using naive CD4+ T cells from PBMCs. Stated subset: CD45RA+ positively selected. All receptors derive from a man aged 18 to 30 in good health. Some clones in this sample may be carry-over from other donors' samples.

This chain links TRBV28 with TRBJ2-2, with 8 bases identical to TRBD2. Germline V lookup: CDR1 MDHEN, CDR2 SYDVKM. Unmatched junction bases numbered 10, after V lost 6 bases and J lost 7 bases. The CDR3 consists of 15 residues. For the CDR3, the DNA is TGTGCCAGCAGACTCCCGGGACTAGGGAGCGGGGAGCTGTTTTTT. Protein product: CASRLPGLGSGELFF.

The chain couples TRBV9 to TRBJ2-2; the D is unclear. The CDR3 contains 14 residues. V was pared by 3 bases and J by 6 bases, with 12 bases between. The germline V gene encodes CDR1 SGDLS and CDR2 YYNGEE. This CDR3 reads CASSARGVAGELFF. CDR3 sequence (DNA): TGTGCCAGCAGCGCGCGAGGAGTGGCCGGGGAGCTGTTTTTT.

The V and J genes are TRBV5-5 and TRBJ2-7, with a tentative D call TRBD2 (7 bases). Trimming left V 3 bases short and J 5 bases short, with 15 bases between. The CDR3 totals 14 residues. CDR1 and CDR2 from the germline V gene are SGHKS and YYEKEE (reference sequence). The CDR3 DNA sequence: TGTGCCAGCAGCTCAAGAGGGGGGGACGACGAGCAGTACTTC. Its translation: CASSSRGGDDEQYF.

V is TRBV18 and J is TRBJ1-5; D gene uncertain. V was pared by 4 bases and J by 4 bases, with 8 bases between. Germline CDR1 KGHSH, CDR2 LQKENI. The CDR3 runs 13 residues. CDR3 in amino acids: CASSRVGNQPQHF. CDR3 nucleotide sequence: TGTGCCAGCTCACGGGTCGGGAATCAGCCCCAGCATTTT.

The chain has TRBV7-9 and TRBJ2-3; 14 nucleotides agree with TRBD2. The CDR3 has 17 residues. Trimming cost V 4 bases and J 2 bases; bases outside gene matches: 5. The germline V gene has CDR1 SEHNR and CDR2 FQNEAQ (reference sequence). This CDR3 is CASSSWTSGRITDTQYF. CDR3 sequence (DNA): TGTGCCAGCAGCTCCTGGACTAGCGGGAGGATCACAGATACGCAGTATTTT.

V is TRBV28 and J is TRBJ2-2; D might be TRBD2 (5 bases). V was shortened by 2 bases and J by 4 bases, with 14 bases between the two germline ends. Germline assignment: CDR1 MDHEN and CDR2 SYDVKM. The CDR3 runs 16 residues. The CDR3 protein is CASSLGLGSFTGELFF. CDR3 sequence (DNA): TGTGCCAGCAGTTTAGGGCTGGGGAGTTTCACCGGGGAGCTGTTTTTT.

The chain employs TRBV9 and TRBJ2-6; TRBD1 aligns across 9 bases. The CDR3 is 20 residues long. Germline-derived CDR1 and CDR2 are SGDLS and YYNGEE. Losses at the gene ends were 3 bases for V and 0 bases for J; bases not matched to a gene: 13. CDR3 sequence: CASSAGTGTGKSSGANVLTF. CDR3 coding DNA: TGTGCCAGCAGCGCGGGAACCGGGACAGGGAAGTCCTCTGGGGCCAACGTCCTGACTTTC.

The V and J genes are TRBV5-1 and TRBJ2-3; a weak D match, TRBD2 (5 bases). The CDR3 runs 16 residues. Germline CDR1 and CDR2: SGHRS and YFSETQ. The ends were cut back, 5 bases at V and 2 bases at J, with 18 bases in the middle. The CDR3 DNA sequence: TGCGCCAGCAGAAGTATAGACTACCTATTCACAGATACGCAGTATTTT. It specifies CASRSIDYLFTDTQYF.

CDR3 nucleotide sequence: TGTGCCTGGAGTGTACTTTCCCAGCGGAGCGCCTACGAGCAGTACTTC. Its protein is CAWSVLSQRSAYEQYF. The chain joins TRBV30 to TRBJ2-7; D possibly corresponds to TRBD2 (5 bases). The ends were cut back, 0 bases at V and 2 bases at J, with 17 bases in the middle. The germline CDR1 and CDR2 sequences are GTSNPN and SVGIG (reference sequence). CDR3 length: 16 amino acids.

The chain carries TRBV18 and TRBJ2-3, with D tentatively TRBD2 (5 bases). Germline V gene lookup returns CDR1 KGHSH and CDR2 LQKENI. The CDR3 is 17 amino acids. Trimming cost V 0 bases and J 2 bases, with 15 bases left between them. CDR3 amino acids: CASSPPSPRGTTDTQYF. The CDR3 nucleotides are TGTGCCAGCTCACCACCGAGTCCCCGGGGAACCACAGATACGCAGTATTTT.

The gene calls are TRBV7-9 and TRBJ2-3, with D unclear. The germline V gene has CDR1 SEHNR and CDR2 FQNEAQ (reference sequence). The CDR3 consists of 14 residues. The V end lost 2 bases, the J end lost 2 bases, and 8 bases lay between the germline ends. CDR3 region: CASSLRSHTDTQYF. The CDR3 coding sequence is TGTGCCAGCAGCTTACGCTCTCACACAGATACGCAGTATTTT.

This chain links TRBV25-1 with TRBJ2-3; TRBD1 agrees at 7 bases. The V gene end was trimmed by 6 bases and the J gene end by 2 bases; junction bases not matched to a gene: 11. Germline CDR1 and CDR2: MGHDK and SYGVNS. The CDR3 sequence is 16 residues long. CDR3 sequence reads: CASSQGGRGYTDTQYF. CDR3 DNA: TGTGCCAGCAGCCAAGGGGGCAGGGGCTACACAGATACGCAGTATTTT.